These 28 T cell receptor beta chains share one sample of origin, sequenced in a study of shared T cell receptors in the human thymus. Generated by immunoSEQ multiplex PCR, the TCRdb table keeps only in-frame clones and is missing some. This table has some 400,000 clones, about 95% appearing once. The material sequenced was thymocytes. The receptor set was obtained from a human donor.

The V and J genes are TRBV4-2 and TRBJ2-2, with TRBD2 identical over 12 bases. J lost 6 bases, V lost 0 bases, and 17 bases had no gene match. This CDR3 comprises 21 residues. Germline CDR1 is LGHNA and CDR2 is YNFKEQ. CDR3 nucleotides: TGTGCCAGCAGCCAAGACCCCGGTTCTAGCGGGAGGGCTGTGAGGGCCGGGGAGCTGTTTTTT. Translating it yields CASSQDPGSSGRAVRAGELFF.

The CDR3 DNA reads TGTGCCAGCAGCTTAGAGAAGGGTGAGCAGTTCTTC. This encodes CASSLEKGEQFF. This sequence joins TRBV7-9 and TRBJ2-1; D gene uncertain. This CDR3 comprises 12 residues. V lost 1 base and J 9 bases, leaving 7 bases between the germline ends. Germline CDR1 is SEHNR and CDR2 is FQNEAQ (reference sequence).

The chain is built from TRBV9 and TRBJ2-1; D unclear. The germline V and J ends were trimmed by 4 bases and 0 bases, with 14 bases remaining between them. The CDR3 length is 16 residues. The germline V gene encodes CDR1 SGDLS and CDR2 YYNGEE. CDR3 amino acids: CASSPPEYPSYNEQFF. CDR3 sequence (DNA): TGTGCCAGCAGCCCCCCGGAGTACCCCTCCTACAATGAGCAGTTCTTC.

J is TRBJ2-7 and V is TRBV5-5; 10 positions match TRBD1. This CDR3 has 15 amino acids. Trimming removed 5 bases from V and 1 base from J; junction bases left unmatched: 6. Looked up from germline, CDR1 is SGHKS and CDR2 is YYEKEE (reference sequence). CDR3 amino acids: CASSFGTGASYEQYF. DNA of the CDR3: TGTGCCAGCAGTTTCGGGACAGGGGCATCCTACGAGCAGTACTTC.

This clone came up once. The V call is TRBV19, the J call TRBJ1-5, with 8 nucleotides matching TRBD1. Per the germline V gene, CDR1 is LNHDA and CDR2 is SQIVND (reference sequence). The V segment lost 6 bases and the J segment 5 bases; nucleotides outside the gene matches: 0. This CDR3 region has 12 residues. CDR3 bases: TGTGCCAGTAGGACAGGGGATCAGCCCCAGCATTTT. Protein product: CASRTGDQPQHF. Full variable domain (remainder filled in from reference TRBV19 and TRBJ1-5): DGGITQSPKYLFRKEGQNVTLSCEQNLNHDAMYWYRQDPGQGLRLIYYSQIVNDFQKGDIAEGYSVSREKKESFPLTVTSAQKNPTAFYLCASRTGDQPQHFGDGTRLSIL.

V usage is TRBV25-1 and J usage is TRBJ2-1, with 8 bases identical to TRBD2. CDR3 length: 17 amino acids. CDR1 and CDR2 from the germline V gene are MGHDK and SYGVNS. V lost 3 bases and J lost 8; bases outside the gene matches: 15. CDR3 region: CASSESRAGGGSDEQFF. Written as DNA, the CDR3 is TGTGCCAGCAGTGAGTCTCGTGCGGGAGGAGGTTCCGATGAGCAGTTCTTC.

The chain links TRBV18 to TRBJ2-3; a weak D match, TRBD2 (6 bases). The CDR3 has 14 residues. Trimming took 3 bases from V and 5 from J, leaving 12 bases between them. Germline assignment: CDR1 KGHSH and CDR2 LQKENI. The CDR3 DNA reads as TGTGCCAGCTCACCCGCCGGGGGAGGAGATACGCAGTATTTT. It codes for CASSPAGGGDTQYF.

V and J are TRBV11-2 and TRBJ1-2; D is ambiguous. CDR3 length equals 14 residues. The V end lost 6 bases, the J end lost 2 bases, and 13 bases lay between the germline ends. Germline CDR1 SGHAT, CDR2 FQNNGV. The DNA for the CDR3 is TGTGCCAGCAGACCAAGTTCCTCCAACTATGGCTACACCTTC. Its protein is CASRPSSSNYGYTF.

The chain uses TRBV27 and TRBJ1-2; a weak D match, TRBD1 (5 bases). This CDR3 has 13 amino acids. Germline lookup yields CDR1 MNHEY and CDR2 SMNVEV (reference sequence). V shed 6 bases and J shed 3 bases, with 11 bases lying between them. CDR3: CASRKGYDYGYTF. CDR3 nucleotide sequence: TGTGCCAGCAGGAAGGGGTACGACTATGGCTACACCTTC.

The chain recombines TRBV11-2 with TRBJ2-1; perhaps D is TRBD1 or TRBD2 (5 bases each). The V end lost 1 base, the J end lost 6 bases, and 16 bases lay between the germline ends. The CDR3 is 16 residues long. CDR1 SGHAT and CDR2 FQNNGV come from the germline V gene. The DNA for the CDR3 is TGTGCCAGCAGCTTAGGAGGGGCAGGTTCGCCCAATGAGCAGTTCTTC. It codes for CASSLGGAGSPNEQFF.

The gene calls are TRBV27 and TRBJ2-7; 15 bases line up with TRBD2. The germline V gene encodes CDR1 MNHEY and CDR2 SMNVEV (reference sequence). Unmatched junction bases numbered 7, after V lost 6 bases and J lost 1 base. The CDR3 spans 17 residues. The CDR3 sequence: CASSRRTSGRGSYEQYF. The CDR3 DNA reads TGTGCCAGCAGCCGTAGGACTAGCGGGAGGGGATCCTACGAGCAGTACTTC.

V usage is TRBV2 and J usage is TRBJ1-4, with 8 nucleotides matching TRBD1. The CDR3 extends over 14 amino acids. Trimming at V came to 8 bases and at J to 7 bases, leaving 9 bases not matched to a gene. Germline CDR1 is SNHLY and CDR2 is FYNNEI. The CDR3 region has the DNA TGTGCCAGCGAAACCAGGGGGCGCCGTGAAAAACTGTTTTTT. Protein sequence: CASETRGRREKLFF.

The table lists this clone with a count of one. The V call is TRBV19, the J call TRBJ1-1, with D uncertain. Germline CDR1 and CDR2: LNHDA and SQIVND (reference sequence). The CDR3 has 14 residues. Trimming cost V 4 bases and J 5 bases, with 14 bases left between them. As DNA, the CDR3 is TGTGCCAGTAGTACCATGTACGTAGGGACTGAAGCTTTCTTT. This encodes CASSTMYVGTEAFF.

The CDR3 coding sequence is TGTGCCAGCAGCGCCGTCTCCAGCACAGATACGCAGTATTTT. Translating gives CASSAVSSTDTQYF. The chain couples TRBV9 to TRBJ2-3; D remains unclear. V gave up 3 bases and J gave up 0 bases, with 8 bases separating them. Germline V lookup: CDR1 SGDLS, CDR2 YYNGEE. The CDR3 totals 14 residues.

This chain uses TRBV7-4 with TRBJ2-7; D not resolved. There are 12 residues in the CDR3. Germline lookup yields CDR1 SGHVT and CDR2 SQSDAQ. Trimming took off 5 bases at V and 4 bases at J, with 9 bases between the two ends. The CDR3 here is CASSNLTYEQYF. The CDR3 nucleotides read TGTGCCAGCAGCAACTTGACGTACGAGCAGTACTTC. Full variable domain (rest looked up from reference TRBV7-4 and TRBJ2-7): GAGVSQSPRYKVAKRGRDVALRCDSISGHVTLYWYRQTLGQGSEVLTYSQSDAQRDKSGRPSGRFSAERPERSVSTLKIQRTEQGDSAVYLCASSNLTYEQYFGPGTRLTVT.

The rearrangement links TRBV9 to TRBJ2-3, with 14 bases that match TRBD2. With V trimmed by 4 bases and J by 2 bases, 18 bases remained unmatched. Germline lookup yields CDR1 SGDLS and CDR2 YYNGEE. This CDR3 contains 21 residues. The CDR3 loop reads CASSPAGTSGRPREITDTQYF. The CDR3 DNA reads as TGTGCCAGCAGCCCCGCAGGGACTAGCGGGAGACCAAGGGAAATCACAGATACGCAGTATTTT. Full variable domain (remainder filled in from reference TRBV9 and TRBJ2-3): DSGVTQTPKHLITATGQRVTLRCSPRSGDLSVYWYQQSLDQGLQFLIQYYNGEERAKGNILERFSAQQFPDLHSELNLSSLELGDSALYFCASSPAGTSGRPREITDTQYFGPGTRLTVL.

The rearrangement joins TRBV18 to TRBJ2-1, with a tentative D call TRBD2 (6 bases). V dropped 2 bases and J dropped 7 bases, with 24 bases sitting between them. The CDR3 sequence is 18 residues long. The V gene's germline CDR1 is KGHSH and CDR2 LQKENI. The CDR3 loop reads CASSPKGPPGLAKNEQFF. The CDR3 region has the DNA TGTGCCAGCTCACCAAAGGGGCCCCCGGGACTGGCCAAGAATGAGCAGTTCTTC.

V usage is TRBV4-2 and J usage is TRBJ2-3, with a weak D call TRBD2 (6 bases). The length of the CDR3 is 17 residues. CDR1 and CDR2 (germline): LGHNA, YNFKEQ. Trimming took off 0 bases at V and 3 bases at J, with 16 bases between the two ends. The CDR3 is CASSQEWREGSTDTQYF. CDR3 sequence (DNA): TGTGCCAGCAGCCAAGAATGGCGGGAAGGTTCGACAGATACGCAGTATTTT.

This sequence joins TRBV5-4 and TRBJ2-2; D gene unclear. Trimming removed 0 bases from V and 4 bases from J, with 13 bases in between. Germline V gene lookup returns CDR1 SGHNT and CDR2 YYREEE (reference sequence). The CDR3 contains 16 residues. CDR3 DNA sequence: TGTGCCAGCAGCTTGGTACCAGAGAGTAGCACCGGGGAGCTGTTTTTT. Translating gives CASSLVPESSTGELFF.

The J gene is TRBJ2-5, the V gene TRBV19, with D possibly being TRBD1 (5 bases). CDR1 and CDR2 (germline): LNHDA, SQIVND (reference sequence). Trimming took off 3 bases at V and 4 bases at J, with 18 bases between the two ends. The CDR3 extends over 16 amino acids. The CDR3 coding sequence is TGTGCCAGTAGTATGTGGCGGCAGGGCAGAGGAGAGACCCAGTACTTC. Protein product: CASSMWRQGRGETQYF.

The gene calls are TRBV7-6 and TRBJ2-5; maybe TRBD1 (5 bases). CDR1 is SGHVS and CDR2 is FNYEAQ in the germline V gene. Trimming removed 0 bases from V and 2 bases from J, with 16 bases in between. The CDR3 is 17 amino acids. The CDR3 sequence is CASSLAEKGWGQETQYF. As DNA, the CDR3 is TGTGCCAGCAGCTTAGCGGAGAAGGGGTGGGGTCAAGAGACCCAGTACTTC.

Here the CDR3 reads CASSLWNGGREKSDNEQFF. The CDR3 DNA sequence: TGTGCCAGCAGCTTATGGAATGGGGGGCGGGAGAAGTCGGACAATGAGCAGTTCTTC. The chain recombines TRBV13 with TRBJ2-1; a weak D match, TRBD2 (7 bases). Germline CDR1 PRHDT, CDR2 FYEKMQ (reference sequence). The length of the CDR3 is 19 residues. V dropped 2 bases and J dropped 5 bases, with 25 bases sitting between them.

The V call is TRBV27, the J call TRBJ2-7; 8 nucleotides align to TRBD2. With V trimmed by 2 bases and J by 7 bases, 10 bases remained unmatched. The CDR3 is 15 amino acids. Germline values: CDR1 MNHEY, CDR2 SMNVEV (reference sequence). CDR3 in amino acids: CASSLIAGRGGEQYF. DNA for the CDR3: TGTGCCAGCAGTTTAATAGCGGGAAGAGGTGGGGAGCAGTACTTC.

The gene calls are TRBV7-2 and TRBJ2-4; 14 positions agree with TRBD2. The ends lost 4 bases at V and 3 bases at J; junction bases unmatched: 8. Germline CDR1 is SGHTA and CDR2 is FQGNSA. CDR3 length: 18 amino acids. CDR3 nucleotides: TGTGCCAGCAGCTCGACTAGCGGGAGGGCAGGGGGCAAAAACATTCAGTACTTC. This encodes CASSSTSGRAGGKNIQYF.

V gene TRBV7-9 combines with J gene TRBJ2-1; D is undetermined. The CDR3 sequence is 10 residues long. Trimming removed 5 bases at V and 12 bases at J, with 8 bases between. Germline-derived CDR1 and CDR2 are SEHNR and FQNEAQ (reference sequence). The CDR3, as DNA: TGTGCCAGCAGCCGGGCGGTGCAGTTCTTC. It encodes CASSRAVQFF.

This chain connects TRBV5-1 to TRBJ2-7, with TRBD1 matching over 7 bases. Germline trimming cut 2 bases from V and 5 bases from J; bases unmatched to any gene: 4. Germline CDR1 and CDR2: SGHRS and YFSETQ. The CDR3 length is 13 residues. The CDR3 reads CASSLDRVDEQYF. The CDR3 nucleotides read TGCGCCAGCAGCTTAGACAGGGTCGACGAGCAGTACTTC. The full variable domain, rest sourced from reference TRBV5-1 and TRBJ2-7, is KAGVTQTPRYLIKTRGQQVTLSCSPISGHRSVSWYQQTPGQGLQFLFEYFSETQRNKGNFPGRFSGRQFSNSRSEMNVSTLELGDSALYLCASSLDRVDEQYFGPGTRLTVT.

The genes are TRBV25-1 and TRBJ2-7; the match to TRBD1 covers 8 bases. Germline lookup yields CDR1 MGHDK and CDR2 SYGVNS. The trim removed 5 bases at V and 6 bases at J, leaving 9 bases unmatched. CDR3 length: 14 residues. CDR3 DNA sequence: TGTGCCAGCAGTCCGAGGACAGGGACGGTCGAGCAGTACTTC. Translating it yields CASSPRTGTVEQYF.

The chain carries TRBV6-5 and TRBJ2-7, with D tentatively TRBD1 (6 bases). Per the germline V gene, CDR1 is MNHEY and CDR2 is SVGAGI. This CDR3 is built from 16 residues. With 4 bases removed from V and 3 bases from J, the gap between germline ends came to 19 bases. The CDR3, as DNA: TGTGCCAGCAGTTTACTTTACGAGGGGACACACTACGAGCAGTACTTC. This encodes CASSLLYEGTHYEQYF.